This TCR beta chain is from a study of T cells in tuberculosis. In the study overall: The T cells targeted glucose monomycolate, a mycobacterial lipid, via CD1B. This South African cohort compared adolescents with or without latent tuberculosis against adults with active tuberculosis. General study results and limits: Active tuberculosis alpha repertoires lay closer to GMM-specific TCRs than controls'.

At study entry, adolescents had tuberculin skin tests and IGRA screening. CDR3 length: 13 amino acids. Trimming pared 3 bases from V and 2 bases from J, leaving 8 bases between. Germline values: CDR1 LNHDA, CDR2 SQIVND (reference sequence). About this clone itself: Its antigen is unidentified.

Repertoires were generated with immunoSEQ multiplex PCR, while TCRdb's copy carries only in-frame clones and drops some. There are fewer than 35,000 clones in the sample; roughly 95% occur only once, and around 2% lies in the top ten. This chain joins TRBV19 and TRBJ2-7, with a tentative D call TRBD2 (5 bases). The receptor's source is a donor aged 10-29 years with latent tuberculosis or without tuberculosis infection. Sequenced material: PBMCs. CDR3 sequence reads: CASSMTITYEQYF. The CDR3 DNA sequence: TGTGCCAGTAGTATGACTATCACCTACGAGCAGTACTTC.